This T cell receptor (beta chain) was identified in a study of long-term antiretroviral therapy in people with HIV. Study findings and constraints: Samples were collected from about 2003 to 2018 under possibly less effective ART regimens. Repertoire dominance by clones expanded before ART was seen at all time points.

This clone was seen once. As yet, its antigen is unknown. CDR1 is SNHLY, CDR2 FYNNEI, per germline. V lost 5 bases and J lost 2; bases outside the gene matches: 5. The CDR3 contains 17 residues. Assay version v3.0 of immunoSEQ was used, and it was run at survey level. The method was immunoSEQ multiplex PCR; TCRdb's version includes in-frame clones alone and lacks a portion of them. The sample lists 30,000 or so clones, about 85% seen once, with 8.4% in the top ten. The chain joins TRBV2 to TRBJ2-3; 15 bases align to TRBD2. The clonotype was recovered from a man aged 40-55 years with HIV. The input for sequencing was unsorted PBMCs, taken 3 years after starting antiretroviral therapy. In nucleotides, the CDR3 is TGTGCCAGCAGTCCCGGGACTAGCGGGAGGCACACAGATACGCAGTATTTT. It specifies CASSPGTSGRHTDTQYF.